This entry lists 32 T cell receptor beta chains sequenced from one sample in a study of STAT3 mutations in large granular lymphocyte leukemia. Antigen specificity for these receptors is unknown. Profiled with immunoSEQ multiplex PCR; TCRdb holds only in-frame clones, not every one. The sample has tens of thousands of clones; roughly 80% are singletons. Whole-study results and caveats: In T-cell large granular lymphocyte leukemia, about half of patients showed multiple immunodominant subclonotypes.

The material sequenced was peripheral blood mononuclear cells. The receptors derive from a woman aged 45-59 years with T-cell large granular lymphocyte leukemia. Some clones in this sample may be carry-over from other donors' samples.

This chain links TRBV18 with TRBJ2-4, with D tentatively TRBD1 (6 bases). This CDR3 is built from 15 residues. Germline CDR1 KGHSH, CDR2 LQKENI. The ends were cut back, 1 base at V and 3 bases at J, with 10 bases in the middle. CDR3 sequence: CASSPQQGNKNIQYF. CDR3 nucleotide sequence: TGTGCCAGCTCACCACAACAGGGTAACAAAAACATTCAGTACTTC.

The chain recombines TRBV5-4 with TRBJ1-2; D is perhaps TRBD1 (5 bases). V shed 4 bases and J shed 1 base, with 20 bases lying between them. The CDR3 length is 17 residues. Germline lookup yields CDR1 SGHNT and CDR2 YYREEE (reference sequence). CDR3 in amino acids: CASSLGVRDRYNYGYTF. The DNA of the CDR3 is TGTGCCAGCAGCCTGGGTGTTCGGGACCGGTATAACTATGGCTACACCTTC.

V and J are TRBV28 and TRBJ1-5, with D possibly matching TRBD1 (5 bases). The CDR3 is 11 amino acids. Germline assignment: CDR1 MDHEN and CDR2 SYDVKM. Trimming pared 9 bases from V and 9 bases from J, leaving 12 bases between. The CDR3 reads CASLQGPPQHF. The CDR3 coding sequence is TGTGCCAGTCTGCAGGGCCCGCCCCAGCATTTT.

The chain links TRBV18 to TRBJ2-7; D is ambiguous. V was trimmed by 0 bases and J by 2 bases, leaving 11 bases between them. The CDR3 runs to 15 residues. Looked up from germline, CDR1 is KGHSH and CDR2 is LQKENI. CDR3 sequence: CASSPPIVGAYEQYF. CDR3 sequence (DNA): TGTGCCAGCTCACCACCGATCGTTGGAGCCTACGAGCAGTACTTC.

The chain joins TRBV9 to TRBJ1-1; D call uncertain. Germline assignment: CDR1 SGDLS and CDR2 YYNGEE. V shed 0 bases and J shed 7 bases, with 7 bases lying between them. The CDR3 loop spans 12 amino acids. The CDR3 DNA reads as TGTGCCAGCAGCGTAGATCTGGTTGAAGCTTTCTTT. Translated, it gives CASSVDLVEAFF. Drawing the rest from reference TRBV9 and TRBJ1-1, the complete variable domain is DSGVTQTPKHLITATGQRVTLRCSPRSGDLSVYWYQQSLDQGLQFLIQYYNGEERAKGNILERFSAQQFPDLHSELNLSSLELGDSALYFCASSVDLVEAFFGQGTRLTVV.

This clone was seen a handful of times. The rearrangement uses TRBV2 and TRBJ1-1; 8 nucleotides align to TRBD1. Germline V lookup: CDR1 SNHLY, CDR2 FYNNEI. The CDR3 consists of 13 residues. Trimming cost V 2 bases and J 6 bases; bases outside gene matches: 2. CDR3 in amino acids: CASSENRGAEAFF. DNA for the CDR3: TGTGCCAGCAGTGAAAACAGGGGGGCTGAAGCTTTCTTT.

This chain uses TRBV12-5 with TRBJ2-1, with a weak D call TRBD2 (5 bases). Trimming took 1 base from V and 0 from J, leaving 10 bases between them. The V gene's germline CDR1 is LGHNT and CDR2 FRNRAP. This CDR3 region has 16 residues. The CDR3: CASGLELTSSYNEQFF. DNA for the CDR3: TGTGCTAGTGGTTTGGAGCTTACTAGCTCCTACAATGAGCAGTTCTTC.

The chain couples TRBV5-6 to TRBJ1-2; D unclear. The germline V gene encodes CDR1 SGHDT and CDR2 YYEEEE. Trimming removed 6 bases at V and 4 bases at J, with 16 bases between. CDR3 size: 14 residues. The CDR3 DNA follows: TGTGCCAGCATCAGAAGACACCTCCTCTATGGCTACACCTTC. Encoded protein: CASIRRHLLYGYTF.

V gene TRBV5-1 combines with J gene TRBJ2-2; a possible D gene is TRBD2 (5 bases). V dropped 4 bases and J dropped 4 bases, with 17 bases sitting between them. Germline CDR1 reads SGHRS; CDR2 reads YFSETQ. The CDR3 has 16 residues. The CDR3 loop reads CASSGETQRGTGELFF. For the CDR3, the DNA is TGCGCCAGCAGCGGGGAGACACAACGAGGCACCGGGGAGCTGTTTTTT.

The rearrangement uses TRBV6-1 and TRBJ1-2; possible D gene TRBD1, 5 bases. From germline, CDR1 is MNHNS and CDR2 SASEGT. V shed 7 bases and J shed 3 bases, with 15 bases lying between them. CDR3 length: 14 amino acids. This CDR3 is CASNGVVGDYGYTF. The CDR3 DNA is TGTGCCAGCAATGGCGTAGTGGGGGACTATGGCTACACCTTC.

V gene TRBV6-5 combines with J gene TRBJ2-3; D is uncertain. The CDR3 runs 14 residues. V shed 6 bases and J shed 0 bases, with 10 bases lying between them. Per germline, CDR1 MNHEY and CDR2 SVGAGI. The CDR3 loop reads CASRAGFSTDTQYF. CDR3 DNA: TGTGCCAGCAGAGCAGGATTTAGCACAGATACGCAGTATTTT.

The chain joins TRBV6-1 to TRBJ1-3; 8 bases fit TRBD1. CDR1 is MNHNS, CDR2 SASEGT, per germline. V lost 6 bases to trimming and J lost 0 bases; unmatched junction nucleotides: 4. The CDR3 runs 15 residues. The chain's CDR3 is CASRSDRVSGNTIYF. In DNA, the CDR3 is TGTGCCAGCAGATCGGACAGGGTCTCTGGAAACACCATATATTTT.

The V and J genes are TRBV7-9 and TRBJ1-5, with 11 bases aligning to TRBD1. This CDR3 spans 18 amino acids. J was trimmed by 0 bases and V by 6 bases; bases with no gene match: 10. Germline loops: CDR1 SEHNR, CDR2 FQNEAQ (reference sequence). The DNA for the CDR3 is TGTGCCAGCAGTTTGGAGGACAGGGGGCAGGTTAGCAATCAGCCCCAGCATTTT. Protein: CASSLEDRGQVSNQPQHF.

CDR3 DNA: TGTGCCAGCTCACCGGGGGAGAACTATGGCTACACCTTC. Protein product: CASSPGENYGYTF. The chain has TRBV18 and TRBJ1-2, with D possibly matching TRBD1 (5 bases). The CDR3 is 13 residues long. V was pared by 3 bases and J by 2 bases, with 7 bases between. Germline V gene data show CDR1 as KGHSH and CDR2 as LQKENI.

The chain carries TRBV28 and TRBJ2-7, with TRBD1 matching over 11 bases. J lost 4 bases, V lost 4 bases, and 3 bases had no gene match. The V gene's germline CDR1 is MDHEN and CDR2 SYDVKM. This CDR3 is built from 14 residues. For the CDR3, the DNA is TGTGCCAGCAGTTGGGGACAGGGGGGGTACGAGCAGTACTTC. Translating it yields CASSWGQGGYEQYF.

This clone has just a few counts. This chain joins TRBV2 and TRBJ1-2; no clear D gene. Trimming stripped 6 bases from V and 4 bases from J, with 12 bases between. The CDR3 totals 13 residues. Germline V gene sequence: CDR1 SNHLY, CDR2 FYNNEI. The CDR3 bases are TGTGCCAGCAGACCGGACTCCTCCTATGGCTACACCTTC. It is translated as CASRPDSSYGYTF.

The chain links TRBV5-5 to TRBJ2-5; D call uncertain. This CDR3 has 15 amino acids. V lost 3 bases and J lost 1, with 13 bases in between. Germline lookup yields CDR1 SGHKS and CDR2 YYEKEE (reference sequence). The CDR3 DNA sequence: TGTGCCAGCAGCTCCTTACGGGCTCCCCAAGAGACCCAGTACTTC. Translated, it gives CASSSLRAPQETQYF.

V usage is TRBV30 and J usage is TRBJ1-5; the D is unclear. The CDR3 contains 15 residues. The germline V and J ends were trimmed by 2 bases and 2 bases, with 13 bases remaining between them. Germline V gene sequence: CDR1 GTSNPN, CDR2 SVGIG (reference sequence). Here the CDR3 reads CAWSRPIRGNQPQHF. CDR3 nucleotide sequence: TGTGCCTGGAGTCGACCGATAAGGGGCAATCAGCCCCAGCATTTT. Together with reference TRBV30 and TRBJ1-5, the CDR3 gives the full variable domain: SQTIHQWPATLVQPVGSPLSLECTVEGTSNPNLYWYRQAAGRGLQLLFYSVGIGQISSEVPQNLSASRPQDRQFILSSKKLLLSDSGFYLCAWSRPIRGNQPQHFGDGTRLSIL.

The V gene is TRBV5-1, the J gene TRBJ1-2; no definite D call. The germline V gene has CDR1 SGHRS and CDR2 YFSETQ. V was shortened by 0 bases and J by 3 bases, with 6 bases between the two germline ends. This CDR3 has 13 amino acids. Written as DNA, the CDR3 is TGCGCCAGCAGCTTGGGGCAATACTATGGCTACACCTTC. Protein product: CASSLGQYYGYTF.

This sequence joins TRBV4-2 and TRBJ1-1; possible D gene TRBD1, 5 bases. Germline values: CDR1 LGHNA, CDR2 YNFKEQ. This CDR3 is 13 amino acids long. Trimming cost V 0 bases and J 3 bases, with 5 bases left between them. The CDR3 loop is CASSQDRDTEAFF. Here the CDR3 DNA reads TGTGCCAGCAGCCAAGACAGGGACACTGAAGCTTTCTTT.

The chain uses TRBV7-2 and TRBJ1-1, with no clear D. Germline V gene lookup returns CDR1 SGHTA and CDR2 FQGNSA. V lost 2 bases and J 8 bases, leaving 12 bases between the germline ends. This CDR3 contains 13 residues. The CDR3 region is CASSLRRDREAFF. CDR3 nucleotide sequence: TGTGCCAGCAGCTTAAGGAGGGATAGGGAAGCTTTCTTT.

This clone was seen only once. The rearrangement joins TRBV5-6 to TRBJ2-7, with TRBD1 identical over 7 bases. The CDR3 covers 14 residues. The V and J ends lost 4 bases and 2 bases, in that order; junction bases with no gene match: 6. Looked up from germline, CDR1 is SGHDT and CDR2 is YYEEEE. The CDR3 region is CASSLGQMTYEQYF. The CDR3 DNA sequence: TGTGCCAGCAGCCTGGGACAGATGACCTACGAGCAGTACTTC.

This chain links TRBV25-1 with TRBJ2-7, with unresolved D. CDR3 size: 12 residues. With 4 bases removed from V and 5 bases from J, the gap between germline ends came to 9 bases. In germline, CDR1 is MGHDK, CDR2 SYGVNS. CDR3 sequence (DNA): TGTGCCAGCAGTGTTGGGTCCGACGAGCAGTACTTC. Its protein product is CASSVGSDEQYF.

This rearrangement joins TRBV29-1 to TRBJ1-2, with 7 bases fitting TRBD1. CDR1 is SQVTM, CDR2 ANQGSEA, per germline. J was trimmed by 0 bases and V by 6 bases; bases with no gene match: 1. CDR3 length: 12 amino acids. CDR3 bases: TGCAGCGTGACAGGGACTAACTATGGCTACACCTTC. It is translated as CSVTGTNYGYTF.

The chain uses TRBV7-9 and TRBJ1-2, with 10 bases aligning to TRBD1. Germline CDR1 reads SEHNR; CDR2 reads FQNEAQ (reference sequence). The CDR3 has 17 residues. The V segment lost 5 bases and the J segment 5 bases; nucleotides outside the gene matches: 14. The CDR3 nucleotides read TGTGCCAGCAGCCCCGGGGCTGGAACGGACAGGGGGTATGGCTACACCTTC. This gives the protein CASSPGAGTDRGYGYTF.

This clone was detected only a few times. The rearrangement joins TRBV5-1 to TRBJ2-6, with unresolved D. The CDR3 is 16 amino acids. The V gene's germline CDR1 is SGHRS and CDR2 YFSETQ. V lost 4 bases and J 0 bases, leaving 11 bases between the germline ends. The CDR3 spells CASSPVGSSGANVLTF. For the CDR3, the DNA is TGCGCCAGCAGCCCGGTTGGGTCCTCTGGGGCCAACGTCCTGACTTTC.

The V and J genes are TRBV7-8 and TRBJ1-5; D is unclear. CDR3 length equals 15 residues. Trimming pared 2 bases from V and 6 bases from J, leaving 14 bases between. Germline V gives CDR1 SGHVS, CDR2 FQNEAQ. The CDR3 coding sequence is TGTGCCAGCAGCTTAACCGAAACGGGCGGTCAGCCCCAGCATTTT. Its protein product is CASSLTETGGQPQHF.

CDR3 loop: CASSQGGGQGSYGYTF. CDR3 DNA sequence: TGCGCCAGCAGCCAAGGGGGCGGACAGGGTAGCTATGGCTACACCTTC. This chain links TRBV4-3 with TRBJ1-2; 8 bases are a match to TRBD1. Per germline, CDR1 LGHNA and CDR2 YSLEER. After removal of 1 base from V and 4 bases from J, the junction contained 8 bases not matched to a gene. The CDR3 length is 16 residues.

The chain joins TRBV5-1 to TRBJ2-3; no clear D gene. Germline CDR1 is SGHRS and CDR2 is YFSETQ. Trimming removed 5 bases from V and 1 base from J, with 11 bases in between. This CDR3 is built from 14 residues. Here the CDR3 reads CASSRWTGTDTQYF. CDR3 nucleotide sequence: TGCGCCAGCAGTAGGTGGACCGGCACAGATACGCAGTATTTT. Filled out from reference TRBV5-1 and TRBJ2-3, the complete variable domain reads KAGVTQTPRYLIKTRGQQVTLSCSPISGHRSVSWYQQTPGQGLQFLFEYFSETQRNKGNFPGRFSGRQFSNSRSEMNVSTLELGDSALYLCASSRWTGTDTQYFGPGTRLTVL.

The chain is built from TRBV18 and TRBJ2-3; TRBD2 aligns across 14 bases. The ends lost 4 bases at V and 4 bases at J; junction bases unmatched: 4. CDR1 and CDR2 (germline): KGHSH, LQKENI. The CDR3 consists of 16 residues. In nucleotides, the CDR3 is TGTGCCAGCTCACTTCAGGGACTAGCGGGAGCAGATACGCAGTATTTT. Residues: CASSLQGLAGADTQYF.

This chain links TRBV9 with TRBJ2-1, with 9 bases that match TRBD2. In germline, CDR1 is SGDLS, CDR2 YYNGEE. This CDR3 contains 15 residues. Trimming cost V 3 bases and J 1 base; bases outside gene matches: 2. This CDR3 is CASSATSGSYNEQFF. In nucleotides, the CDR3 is TGTGCCAGCAGCGCGACTAGCGGATCCTACAATGAGCAGTTCTTC.

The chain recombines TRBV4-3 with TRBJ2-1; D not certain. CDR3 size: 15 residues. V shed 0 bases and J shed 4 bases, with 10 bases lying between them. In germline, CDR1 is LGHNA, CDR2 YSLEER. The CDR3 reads CASSQDGNRYNEQFF. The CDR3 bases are TGCGCCAGCAGCCAAGATGGGAACCGTTACAATGAGCAGTTCTTC.